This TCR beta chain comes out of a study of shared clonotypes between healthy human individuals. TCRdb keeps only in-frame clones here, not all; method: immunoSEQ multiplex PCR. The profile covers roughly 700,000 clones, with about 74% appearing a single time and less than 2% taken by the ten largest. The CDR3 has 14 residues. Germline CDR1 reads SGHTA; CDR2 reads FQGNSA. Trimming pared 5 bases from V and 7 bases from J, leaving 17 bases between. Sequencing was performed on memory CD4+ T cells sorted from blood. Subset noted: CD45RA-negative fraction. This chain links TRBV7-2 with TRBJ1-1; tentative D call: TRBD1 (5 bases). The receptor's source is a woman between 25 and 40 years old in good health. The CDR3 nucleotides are TGTGCCAGCAGCCCCTCTCTGGCGGGGGTTGAAGCTTTCTTT. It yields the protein CASSPSLAGVEAFF.